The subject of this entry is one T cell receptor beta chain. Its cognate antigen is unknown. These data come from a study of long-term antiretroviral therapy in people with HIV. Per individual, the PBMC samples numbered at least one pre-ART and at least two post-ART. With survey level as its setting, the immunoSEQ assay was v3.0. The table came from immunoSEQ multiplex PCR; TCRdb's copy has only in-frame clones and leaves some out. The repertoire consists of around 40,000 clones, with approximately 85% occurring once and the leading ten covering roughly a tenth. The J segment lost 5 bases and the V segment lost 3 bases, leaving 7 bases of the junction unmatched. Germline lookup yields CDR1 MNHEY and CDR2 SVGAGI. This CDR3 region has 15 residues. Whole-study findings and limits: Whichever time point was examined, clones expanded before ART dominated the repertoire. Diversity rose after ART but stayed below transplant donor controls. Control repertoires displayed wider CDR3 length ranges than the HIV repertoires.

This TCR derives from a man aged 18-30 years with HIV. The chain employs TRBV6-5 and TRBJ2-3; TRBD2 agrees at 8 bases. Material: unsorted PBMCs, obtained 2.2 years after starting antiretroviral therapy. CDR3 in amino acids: CASSYLGRDGDTQYF. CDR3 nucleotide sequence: TGTGCCAGCAGTTATCTCGGGAGGGATGGAGATACGCAGTATTTT.